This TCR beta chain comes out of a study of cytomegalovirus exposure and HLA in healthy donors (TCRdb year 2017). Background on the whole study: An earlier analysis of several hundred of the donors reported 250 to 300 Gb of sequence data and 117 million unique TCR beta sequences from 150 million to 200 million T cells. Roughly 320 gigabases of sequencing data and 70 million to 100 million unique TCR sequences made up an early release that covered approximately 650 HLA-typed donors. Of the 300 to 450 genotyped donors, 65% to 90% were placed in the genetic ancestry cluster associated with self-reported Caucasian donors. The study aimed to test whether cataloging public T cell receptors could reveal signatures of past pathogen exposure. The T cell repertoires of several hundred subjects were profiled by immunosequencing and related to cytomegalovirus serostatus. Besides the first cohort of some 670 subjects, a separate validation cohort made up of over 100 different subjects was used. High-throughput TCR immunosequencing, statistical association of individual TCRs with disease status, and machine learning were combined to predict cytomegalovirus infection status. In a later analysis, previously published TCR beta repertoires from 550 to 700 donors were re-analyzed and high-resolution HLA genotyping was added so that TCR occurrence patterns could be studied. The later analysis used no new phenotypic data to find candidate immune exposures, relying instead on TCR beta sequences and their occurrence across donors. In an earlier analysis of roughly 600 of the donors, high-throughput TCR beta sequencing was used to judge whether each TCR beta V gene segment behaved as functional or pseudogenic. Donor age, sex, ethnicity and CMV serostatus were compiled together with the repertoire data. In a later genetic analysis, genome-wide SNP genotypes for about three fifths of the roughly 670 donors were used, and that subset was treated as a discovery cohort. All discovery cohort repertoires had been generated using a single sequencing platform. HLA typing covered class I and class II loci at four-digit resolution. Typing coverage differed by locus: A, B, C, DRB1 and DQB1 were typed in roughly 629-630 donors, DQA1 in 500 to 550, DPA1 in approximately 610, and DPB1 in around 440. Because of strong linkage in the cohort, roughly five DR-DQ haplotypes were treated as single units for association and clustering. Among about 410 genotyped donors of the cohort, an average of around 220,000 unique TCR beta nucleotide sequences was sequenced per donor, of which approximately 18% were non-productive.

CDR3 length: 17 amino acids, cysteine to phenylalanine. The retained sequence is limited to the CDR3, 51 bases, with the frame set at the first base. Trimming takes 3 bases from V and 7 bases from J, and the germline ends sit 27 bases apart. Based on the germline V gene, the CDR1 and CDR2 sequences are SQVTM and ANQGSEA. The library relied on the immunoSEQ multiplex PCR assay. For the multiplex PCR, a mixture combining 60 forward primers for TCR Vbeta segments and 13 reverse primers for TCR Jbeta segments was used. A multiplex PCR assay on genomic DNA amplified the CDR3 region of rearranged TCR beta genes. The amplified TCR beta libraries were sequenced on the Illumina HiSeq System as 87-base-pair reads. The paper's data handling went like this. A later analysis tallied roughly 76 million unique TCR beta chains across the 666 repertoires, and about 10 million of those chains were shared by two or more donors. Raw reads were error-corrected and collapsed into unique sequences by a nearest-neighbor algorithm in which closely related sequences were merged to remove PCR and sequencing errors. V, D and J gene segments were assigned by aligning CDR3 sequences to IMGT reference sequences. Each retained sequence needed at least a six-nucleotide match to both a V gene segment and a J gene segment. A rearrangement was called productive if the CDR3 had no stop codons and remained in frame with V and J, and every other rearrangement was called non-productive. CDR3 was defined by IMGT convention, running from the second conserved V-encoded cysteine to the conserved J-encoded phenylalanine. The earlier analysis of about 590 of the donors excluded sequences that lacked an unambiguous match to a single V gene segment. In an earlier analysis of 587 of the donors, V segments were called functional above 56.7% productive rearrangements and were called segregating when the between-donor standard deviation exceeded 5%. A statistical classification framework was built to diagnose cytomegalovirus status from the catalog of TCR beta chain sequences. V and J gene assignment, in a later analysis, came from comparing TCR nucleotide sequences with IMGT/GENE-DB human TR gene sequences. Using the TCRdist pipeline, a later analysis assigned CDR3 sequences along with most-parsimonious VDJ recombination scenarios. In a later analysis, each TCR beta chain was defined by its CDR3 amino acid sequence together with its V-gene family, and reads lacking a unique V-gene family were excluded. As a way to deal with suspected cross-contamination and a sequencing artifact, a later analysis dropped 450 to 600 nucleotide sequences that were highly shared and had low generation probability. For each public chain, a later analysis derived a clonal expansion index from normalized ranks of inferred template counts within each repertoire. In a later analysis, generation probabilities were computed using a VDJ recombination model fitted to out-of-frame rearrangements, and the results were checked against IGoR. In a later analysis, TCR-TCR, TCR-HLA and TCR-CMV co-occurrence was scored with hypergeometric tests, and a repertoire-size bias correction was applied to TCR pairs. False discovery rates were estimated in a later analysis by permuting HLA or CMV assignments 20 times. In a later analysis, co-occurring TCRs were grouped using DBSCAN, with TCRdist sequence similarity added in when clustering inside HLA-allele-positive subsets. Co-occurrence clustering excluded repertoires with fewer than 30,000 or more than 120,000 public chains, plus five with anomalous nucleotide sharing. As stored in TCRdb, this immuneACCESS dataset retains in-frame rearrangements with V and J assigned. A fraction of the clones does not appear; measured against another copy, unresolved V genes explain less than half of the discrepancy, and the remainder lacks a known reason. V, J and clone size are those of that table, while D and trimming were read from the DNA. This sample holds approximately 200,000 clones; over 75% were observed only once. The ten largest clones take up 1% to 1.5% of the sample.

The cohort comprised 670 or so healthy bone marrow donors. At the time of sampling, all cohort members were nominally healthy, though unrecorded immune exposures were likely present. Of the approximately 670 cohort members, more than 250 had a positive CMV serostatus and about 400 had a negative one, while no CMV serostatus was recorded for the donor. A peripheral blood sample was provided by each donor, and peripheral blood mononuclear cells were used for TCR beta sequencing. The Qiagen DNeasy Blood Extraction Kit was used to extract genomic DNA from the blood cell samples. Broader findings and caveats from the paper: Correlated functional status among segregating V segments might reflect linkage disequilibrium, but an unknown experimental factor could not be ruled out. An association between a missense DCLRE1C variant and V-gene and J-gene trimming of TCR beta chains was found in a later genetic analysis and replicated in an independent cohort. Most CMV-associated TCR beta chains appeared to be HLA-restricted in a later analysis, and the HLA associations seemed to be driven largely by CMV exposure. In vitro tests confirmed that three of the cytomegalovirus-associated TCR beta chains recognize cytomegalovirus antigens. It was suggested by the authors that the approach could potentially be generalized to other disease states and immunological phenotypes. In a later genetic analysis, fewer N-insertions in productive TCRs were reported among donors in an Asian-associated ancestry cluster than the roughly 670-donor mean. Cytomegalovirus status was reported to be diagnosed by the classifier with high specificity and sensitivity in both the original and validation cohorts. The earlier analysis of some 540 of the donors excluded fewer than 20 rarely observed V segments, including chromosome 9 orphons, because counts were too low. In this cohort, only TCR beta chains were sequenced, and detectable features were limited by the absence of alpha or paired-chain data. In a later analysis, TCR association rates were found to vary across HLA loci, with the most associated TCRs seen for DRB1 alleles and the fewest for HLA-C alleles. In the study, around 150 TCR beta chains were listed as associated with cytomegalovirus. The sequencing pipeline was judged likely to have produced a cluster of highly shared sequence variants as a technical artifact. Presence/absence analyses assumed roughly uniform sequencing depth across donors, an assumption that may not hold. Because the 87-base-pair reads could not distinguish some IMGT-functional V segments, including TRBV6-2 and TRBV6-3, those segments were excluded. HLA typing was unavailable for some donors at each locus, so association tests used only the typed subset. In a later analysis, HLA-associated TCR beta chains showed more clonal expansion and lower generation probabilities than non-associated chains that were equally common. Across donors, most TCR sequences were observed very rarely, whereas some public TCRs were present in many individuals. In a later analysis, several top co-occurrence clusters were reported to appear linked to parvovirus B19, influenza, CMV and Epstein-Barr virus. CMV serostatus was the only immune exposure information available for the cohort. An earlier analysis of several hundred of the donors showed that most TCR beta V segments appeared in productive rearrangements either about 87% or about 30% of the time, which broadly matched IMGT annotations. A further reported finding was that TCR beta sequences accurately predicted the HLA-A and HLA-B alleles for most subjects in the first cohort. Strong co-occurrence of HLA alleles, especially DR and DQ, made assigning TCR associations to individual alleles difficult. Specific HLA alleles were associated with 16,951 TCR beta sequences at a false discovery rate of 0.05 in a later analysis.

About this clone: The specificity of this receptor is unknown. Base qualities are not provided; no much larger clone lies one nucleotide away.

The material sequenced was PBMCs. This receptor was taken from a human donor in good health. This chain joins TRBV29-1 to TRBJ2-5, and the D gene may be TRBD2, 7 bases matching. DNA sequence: TGCAGCGTTGATGGGGCAGGGCAGGGGACTATACGTTGGACCCAGTACTTC. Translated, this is CSVDGAGQGTIRWTQYF.